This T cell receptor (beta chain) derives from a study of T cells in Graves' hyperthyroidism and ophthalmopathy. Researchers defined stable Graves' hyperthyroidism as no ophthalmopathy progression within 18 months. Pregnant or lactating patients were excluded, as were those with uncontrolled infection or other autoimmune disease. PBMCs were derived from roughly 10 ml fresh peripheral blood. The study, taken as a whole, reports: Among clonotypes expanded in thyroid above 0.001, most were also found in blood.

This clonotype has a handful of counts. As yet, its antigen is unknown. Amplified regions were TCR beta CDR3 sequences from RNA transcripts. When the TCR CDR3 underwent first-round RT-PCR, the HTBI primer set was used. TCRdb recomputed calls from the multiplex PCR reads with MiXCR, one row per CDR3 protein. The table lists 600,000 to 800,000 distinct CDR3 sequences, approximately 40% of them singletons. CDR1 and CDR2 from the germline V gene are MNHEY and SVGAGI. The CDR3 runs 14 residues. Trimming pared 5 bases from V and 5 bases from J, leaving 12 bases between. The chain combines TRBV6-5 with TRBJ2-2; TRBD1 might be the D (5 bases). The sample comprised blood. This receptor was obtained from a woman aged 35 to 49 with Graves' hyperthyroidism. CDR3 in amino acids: CASSPAAGTGELFF. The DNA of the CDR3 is TGTGCCAGCAGTCCTGCCGCAGGGACCGGGGAGCTGTTTTTT.